This record concerns one T cell receptor (beta chain) sequence. Its cognate antigen is unknown. This record belongs to a study of OX40 agonist ivuxolimab in advanced cancers. Overall study: Ivuxolimab, an agonist antibody against OX40 (CD134), was given to patients. Of the patients, three showed partial responses, one with hepatocellular carcinoma and two with cutaneous melanoma. The dose-escalation cohort had hepatocellular carcinoma, melanoma, renal cell or head and neck cancer. Study-level results: On average, CD8+ T cells had more expanded clones than CD4+.

This CDR3 is 13 amino acids long. The trim removed 0 bases at V and 4 bases at J, leaving 0 bases unmatched. Germline lookup yields CDR1 MGHRA and CDR2 YSYEKL. The table came from immunoSEQ multiplex PCR; TCRdb's copy has only in-frame clones and leaves some out. The data show 35,000 to 40,000 clones, around 80% seen once. This rearrangement joins TRBV4-1 to TRBJ2-7; 7 bases are shared with TRBD1. The sample in question was CD4+ or CD8+ T cells sorted from blood, obtained in a trial of the OX40 agonist ivuxolimab. This receptor was identified in an adult with an advanced solid tumor such as melanoma, head and neck, liver or kidney cancer. DNA of the CDR3: TGCGCCAGCAGCCAAGAACAGGGGTACGAGCAGTACTTC. Amino acids: CASSQEQGYEQYF.